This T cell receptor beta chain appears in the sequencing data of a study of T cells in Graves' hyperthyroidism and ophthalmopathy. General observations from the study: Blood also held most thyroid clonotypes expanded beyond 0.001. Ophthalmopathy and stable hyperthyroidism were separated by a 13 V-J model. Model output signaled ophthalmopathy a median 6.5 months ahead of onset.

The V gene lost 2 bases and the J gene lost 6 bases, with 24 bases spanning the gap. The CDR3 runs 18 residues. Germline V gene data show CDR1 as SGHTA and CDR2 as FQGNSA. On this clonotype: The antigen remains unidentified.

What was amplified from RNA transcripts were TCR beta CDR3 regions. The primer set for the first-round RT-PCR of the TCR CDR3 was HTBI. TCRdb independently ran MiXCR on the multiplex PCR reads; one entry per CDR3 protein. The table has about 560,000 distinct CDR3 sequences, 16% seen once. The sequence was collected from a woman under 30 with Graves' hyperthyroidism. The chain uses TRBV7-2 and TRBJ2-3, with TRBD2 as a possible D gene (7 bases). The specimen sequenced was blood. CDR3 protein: CASSLTGRGGGVRDTQYF. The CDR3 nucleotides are TGTGCCAGCAGCTTAACGGGGAGGGGGGGGGGGGTAAGGGATACGCAGTATTTT.